This T cell receptor beta chain originates from a study of T cell repertoires in cytomegalovirus infection (dated by TCRdb to the late 2010s). For the study in its entirety: Recently identified HLA-C-restricted CMV epitopes, whose presentation resists viral immunomodulation, were targeted by peptide stimulations together with well-studied HLA-B-restricted epitopes. Because public TCR beta signatures pointed to carriage of CMV infection together with the matching HLA type, the HLA type of each donor mattered for the analysis.

The paper as a whole reports these results and caveats: In both this cohort and an independent cohort of several hundred donors, the cumulative frequency of public TCR beta family members distinguished carriers of CMV infection plus the relevant HLA type. The ex vivo response was dominated by HLA-C-restricted CMV-specific TCR beta clonotypes, which also provided the single most frequent clonotype in two of eight donors.

TCRdb records Illumina HiSeq 1500 as the sequencer. Using fastp trimming at Q25 and MiXCR clonotype assembly, TCRdb reanalyzed the public sequencing data and kept in-frame beta chains. Under each unique CDR3 protein, matching rows form one entry showing the most common genes and DNA. Present in this sample are 700,000 to 900,000 distinct CDR3 sequences, 25% to 35% of which were seen just once. The biggest ten clones account for 13% of the sample. Comment on this clonotype: The antigen it binds to is not known. Per-nucleotide qualities are absent, and no much larger clonotype sits a single base away.

The treatment or condition label corresponds to: in vitro stimulation with specific CMV peptide epitopes to enrich CMV-specific T cells. From the germline V gene, CDR1 is MNHNS and CDR2 is SASEGT. The CDR3 goes from the cysteine to the phenylalanine over 15 residues. Only the CDR3 portion is preserved as DNA: 45 bases, with reading frame beginning at the first base. At the junction V is shortened by 8 bases and J by 2 bases, with 17 bases in between. The V and J genes are TRBV6-1 and TRBJ2-3, with TRBD1 tentatively as D gene (6 bases match). The specimen comprised cultured CD8+ T cells from PBMCs, sampled from culture after CMV antigen stimulation. The sequence was collected from a human donor in good health (CMV status not recorded). Some clones in this sample may be carry-over from other donors' samples. The nucleotide sequence reads as follows: TGTGCCAGCCCCAGGGGTGGGCAAAACACAGATACGCAGTATTTT. Translated, this is CASPRGGQNTDTQYF.